This is a list of T cell receptor beta chains from one sample in a study of Tregs in tolerant kidney transplant recipients. Here immunoSEQ multiplex PCR was the method, and the copy in TCRdb shows in-frame clones only, minus some. The sample shows some 250,000 clones, around 82% of them seen only once. Sequencing used CD4+ T cells from blood. The receptor set was obtained from a human donor in good health. CDR3s include the opening cysteine and the closing phenylalanine or tryptophan. Fields, in order: clone size, V gene, D gene, J gene, CDR3 protein, CDR3 DNA. D genes are given only for firm matches. Part of the rows lack a size; the others show once, few, many or a class for expanded clones.

NA	TRBV7-9	NA	TRBJ2-7	CASSLAANSYEQYF	TGTGCCAGCAGCTTAGCAGCCAACTCCTACGAGCAGTACTTC
NA	TRBV10-3	NA	TRBJ1-5	CAISGADQPQHF	TGTGCCATCAGTGGTGCCGATCAGCCCCAGCATTTT
NA	TRBV5-4	NA	TRBJ1-5	CASSLGIDQPQHF	TGTGCCAGCAGCTTGGGTATAGATCAGCCCCAGCATTTT
NA	TRBV7-6	NA	TRBJ2-7	CASSLGGAIYEQYF	TGTGCCAGCAGCTTGGGGGGGGCGATCTACGAGCAGTACTTC
NA	TRBV7-6	NA	TRBJ2-7	CASSSDTGGAYEQYF	TGTGCCAGCAGCTCGGACACAGGCGGGGCCTACGAGCAGTACTTC
NA	TRBV7-2	NA	TRBJ2-2	CASSPTLRDTGELFF	TGTGCCAGCAGCCCCACTCTTCGGGACACCGGGGAGCTGTTTTTT
NA	TRBV2	TRBD1	TRBJ1-6	CASTERTGGGSPLHF	TGTGCCAGCACCGAACGGACAGGCGGGGGTTCACCCCTCCACTTT
NA	TRBV7-2	NA	TRBJ2-1	CASSPDWGPRNEQFF	TGTGCCAGCAGCCCTGACTGGGGACCTCGCAATGAGCAGTTCTTC
NA	TRBV5-8	NA	TRBJ2-2	CASSPGTSWNTGELFF	TGTGCCAGCAGCCCCGGGACATCCTGGAACACCGGGGAGCTGTTTTTT
NA	TRBV30	TRBD2	TRBJ2-1	CAWTVGGGARNEQFF	TGTGCCTGGACCGTGGGCGGGGGGGCACGGAATGAGCAGTTCTTC
NA	TRBV29-1	NA	TRBJ1-1	CSAGTAGDTEAFF	TGCAGCGCCGGGACCGCGGGGGACACTGAAGCTTTCTTT
NA	TRBV19	TRBD2	TRBJ2-5	CASSTLSGRARETQYF	TGTGCCAGTAGTACTCTTAGCGGGAGGGCCCGAGAGACCCAGTACTTC
NA	TRBV7-2	NA	TRBJ2-7	CASSLAPSSVLSYEQYF	TGTGCCAGCAGCTTAGCCCCCTCTAGCGTACTCTCCTACGAGCAGTACTTC
NA	TRBV11-3	NA	TRBJ2-7	CASSLGMGAYEQYF	TGTGCCAGCAGCTTAGGTATGGGCGCCTACGAGCAGTACTTC
NA	TRBV19	NA	TRBJ2-1	CASSLLGGPRLEQFF	TGTGCCAGTAGTCTCCTGGGGGGGCCAAGACTTGAGCAGTTCTTC
NA	TRBV11-1	TRBD1	TRBJ1-1	CASSLGRGPTEAFF	TGTGCCAGCAGCTTAGGTAGGGGGCCTACTGAAGCTTTCTTT
once	TRBV27	TRBD1	TRBJ1-2	CASSPIDRGGYTF	TGTGCCAGCAGTCCGATCGACAGGGGTGGCTACACCTTC
NA	TRBV18	TRBD1	TRBJ2-3	CASSPLTGEPDTQYF	TGTGCCAGCTCACCCCTGACAGGGGAACCAGATACGCAGTATTTT
NA	TRBV7-8	TRBD2	TRBJ2-7	CASSLESGRIYEQYF	TGTGCCAGCAGCTTAGAAAGCGGGAGGATCTACGAGCAGTACTTC
NA	TRBV12-5	NA	TRBJ2-3	CASGLVRGTQYF	TGTGCTAGTGGTTTGGTTCGAGGTACGCAGTATTTT
NA	TRBV18	NA	TRBJ1-1	CASSVDSYTEAFF	TGTGCCAGCTCAGTAGACAGTTACACTGAAGCTTTCTTT
few	TRBV6-5	NA	TRBJ1-2	CASSPLRGGSYGYTF	TGTGCCAGCAGTCCCCTCCGGGGAGGTAGCTATGGCTACACCTTC
few	TRBV21-1	NA	TRBJ2-7	CASSKDRAEQYF	TGTGCCAGCAGCAAAGACAGGGCCGAGCAGTACTTC
once	TRBV28	NA	TRBJ1-1	CASSRDMNTEAFF	TGTGCCAGCAGTCGGGACATGAACACTGAAGCTTTCTTT
NA	TRBV19	TRBD1	TRBJ2-2	CASSPLDRGAGELFF	TGTGCCAGTAGTCCCCTCGACAGGGGTGCCGGGGAGCTGTTTTTT
NA	TRBV7-8	NA	TRBJ2-7	CASSLELGYEQYF	TGTGCCAGCAGCTTAGAGTTGGGCTACGAGCAGTACTTC
NA	TRBV6-6	TRBD2	TRBJ2-5	CASSGTKETQYF	TGTGCCAGCAGTGGGACTAAAGAGACCCAGTACTTC
NA	TRBV5-6	TRBD1	TRBJ1-2	CASSLGGGSDYGYTF	TGTGCCAGCAGCTTGGGAGGGGGCTCGGACTATGGCTACACCTTC
NA	TRBV23-1	NA	TRBJ1-3	CASSPKGKTGLPGNTIYF	TGCGCCAGCAGTCCCAAGGGAAAAACAGGGCTGCCTGGAAACACCATATATTTT
NA	TRBV7-9	TRBD1	TRBJ1-2	CASSLGQGYGYTF	TGTGCCAGCAGTCTCGGACAGGGCTATGGCTACACCTTC
NA	TRBV6-5	NA	TRBJ1-1	CASIQNTEAFF	TGTGCCAGCATCCAGAACACTGAAGCTTTCTTT
NA	TRBV7-2	NA	TRBJ1-6	CASSFTRTVGDSPLHF	TGTGCCAGCAGCTTTACCCGGACAGTGGGGGATTCACCCCTCCACTTT
NA	TRBV10-3	NA	TRBJ2-5	CAISDLETQYF	TGTGCCATCAGTGATCTAGAGACCCAGTACTTC
NA	TRBV23-1	TRBD1	TRBJ2-5	CASSQPRARGRETQYF	TGCGCCAGCAGTCAGCCGCGCGCAAGGGGGCGAGAGACCCAGTACTTC
NA	TRBV27	NA	TRBJ2-1	CASSPRGTTPGNEQFF	TGTGCCAGCAGTCCCCGGGGCACAACACCTGGCAATGAGCAGTTCTTC